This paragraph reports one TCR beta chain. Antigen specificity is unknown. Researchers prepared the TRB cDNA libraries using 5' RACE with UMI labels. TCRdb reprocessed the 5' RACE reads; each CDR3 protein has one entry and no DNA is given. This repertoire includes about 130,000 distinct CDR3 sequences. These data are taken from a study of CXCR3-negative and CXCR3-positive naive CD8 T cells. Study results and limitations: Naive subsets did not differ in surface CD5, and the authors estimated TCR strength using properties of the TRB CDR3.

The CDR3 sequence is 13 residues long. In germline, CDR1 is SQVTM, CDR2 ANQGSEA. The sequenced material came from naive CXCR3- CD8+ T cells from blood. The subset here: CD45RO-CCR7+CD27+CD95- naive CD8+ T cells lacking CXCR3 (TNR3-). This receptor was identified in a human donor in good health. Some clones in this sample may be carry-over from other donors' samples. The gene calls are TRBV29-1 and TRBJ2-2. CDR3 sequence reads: CSVENRNTGELFF.